The source of this T cell receptor (beta chain) is a study of blood T cell repertoires in COVID-19 (dated by TCRdb to the early 2020s). Study-wide context: Samples covering the acute and convalescent phases of COVID-19 were provided by collaborators in the United States, Italy and Spain. The material from the prospective study consisted of cDNA or gDNA derived from T cells, B-cell-depleted T cells, or PBMCs. Subjects who had been exposed to COVID-19, were actively infected with it, or had recovered from it provided the deeply sampled blood TCRbeta repertoires that made up the dataset. The repertoires were released in a freely available public database meant as a resource for research on the immune response to SARS-CoV-2. The samples were drawn from the first 160 participants of the ongoing ImmuneRACE study and from 1,254 subjects provided by 6 global collaborators. The sample metadata nearly always contained a de-identified subject ID, COVID-19 status, age in years and sex. Where available, HLA class I and class II types were taken from metadata supplied by the sample provider and were not determined by assay-based typing.

Trimming removed 3 bases from V and 6 bases from J; the gene matches leave 10 bases unexplained. Looking up the germline V gene (reference sequence) yields CDR1 SEHNR and CDR2 FQNEAQ. From the cysteine up to the phenylalanine, the CDR3 has a length of 16 residues. Only CDR3 DNA is held: 48 bases, read in frame from base 1. Points the paper makes about the study in general: The quantity of clinical and demographic metadata differed by source and by participant and was supplied without curation.

This clone appeared a single time. No cognate antigen has been identified for it. Base qualities are not provided; no much larger clone lies one nucleotide away. Each collaborating institution followed its own protocols to collect whole blood in K2EDTA tubes. For TCRbeta analysis, collaborators shipped samples in one of three forms: frozen whole blood, isolated PBMCs, or DNA extracted from either of those sample types. The immunoSEQ Assay, a bias-controlled multiplex PCR, was used to amplify TCRbeta CDR3 regions from genomic DNA. The authors' analysis ran thus. Within the assay, amplification of reference gene primers was used to estimate how many nucleated cells each sample contained. Sequence reads were collapsed and filtered to measure the absolute abundance of every unique TCRbeta CDR3 rearrangement. For each sample, productive Simpson clonality was calculated as the square root of Simpson's diversity index across productive rearrangements. TCRdb provides this immuneACCESS table in a form limited to in-frame rearrangements. Some clones are lacking; in checked studies, under half of them reflect an unresolved V gene, and why the rest are absent is not known. That table gives V, J and clone size, and the DNA gave D and trimming. Recorded for this sample are about 200,000 clones; approximately 86% of them occurred a single time. The top ten clones comprise approximately 3% of the sample.

Sequencing was carried out using peripheral blood. The chain couples TRBV7-9 to TRBJ2-2; 7 bases in between match TRBD2. The sequence was collected from a man in his 60s with acute or convalescent COVID-19. Read as DNA, the sequence is TGTGCCAGCAGCTTTTGGCTTCGAAGCGGGGCCGGGGAGCTGTTTTTT. Protein translation: CASSFWLRSGAGELFF.